The clone carrying this T cell receptor beta chain was seen more than once but under ten times. These data are taken from a study of early T cells in non-severe SARS-CoV-2 infection. In the library, individual cDNA molecules carried attached unique molecular identifiers. Via MiXCR, TCRdb re-called the 5' RACE reads, giving one row per CDR3 protein. The table lists approximately 47,000 distinct CDR3 sequences, roughly 9.4% of them singletons. Germline V lookup: CDR1 LGHDT, CDR2 YNNKEL (reference sequence). The CDR3 extends over 12 amino acids. V dropped 4 bases and J dropped 2 bases, with 3 bases sitting between them.

The source material was whole blood, sampled at baseline. This receptor was obtained from an adult who was a healthcare worker with PCR-confirmed SARS-CoV-2 infection or an uninfected control (not recorded which). The chain links TRBV3-1 to TRBJ2-1; D unclear. In DNA form, the CDR3 reads TGTGCCAGCAGCCGAACCTACAATGAGCAGTTCTTC. The encoded protein is CASSRTYNEQFF.